These T cell receptor beta chains were read from a single sample in a study of cytomegalovirus exposure and HLA in healthy donors. Using immunoSEQ multiplex PCR, the repertoire was profiled, and TCRdb retains in-frame clones only, with some absent. The table records approximately 160,000 clones, approximately 80% of them present only once. The sample comprised PBMCs. These receptors were taken from a woman aged 50 to 60 in good health and CMV-seropositive. The conserved cysteine and the conserved F or W are not part of the CDR3 here. A D gene is named only where the DNA matches it firmly.

v_call	d_call	j_call	cdr3_aa
TRBV19	TRBD1	TRBJ1-1	ASRGGWGQGDLNTEAF
TRBV30	NA	TRBJ2-3	AWSVRSTDTQY
TRBV7-2	NA	TRBJ2-3	ASSFGMGQY
TRBV6-1	NA	TRBJ1-1	ASSGGQMNAEAF
TRBV10-3	NA	TRBJ2-2	AIRGVAGDTNTGELF
TRBV19	NA	TRBJ1-1	ASSPPGGNTEAF
TRBV27	NA	TRBJ2-7	ASSLSMRAGNIGAYEQY
TRBV2	NA	TRBJ2-1	ASSENSEQF
TRBV5-6	NA	TRBJ2-6	ASSLGGAGGANVLT
TRBV5-1	TRBD1	TRBJ2-7	ASSLQGASYEQY
TRBV4-3	TRBD2	TRBJ2-1	ASSRLAGGYNEQF
TRBV6-5	NA	TRBJ1-1	ASSQSWNTEAF